These 27 T cell receptor beta chains came from one sample sequenced in a study of post-analysis software for immune sequencing data. Overall study findings and caveats: TRBV segments more frequent in patients than in controls numbered roughly 5 and included TRBV5-6, TRBV5-1 and TRBV20-1.

TCR beta cDNA libraries had unique molecular identifiers. TCRdb redid the calling of the PCR reads with MiXCR, one entry per CDR3 protein. This table holds roughly 670,000 distinct CDR3 sequences, approximately 60% found once. Their target antigens are unknown. Material: blood. Every receptor here comes from a girl aged 2 to 9 with multiple sclerosis.

V and J are TRBV6-5 and TRBJ2-1; TRBD2 might be the D (7 bases). The germline V and J ends were trimmed by 4 bases and 8 bases, with 15 bases remaining between them. Germline V gene data show CDR1 as MNHEY and CDR2 as SVGAGI. This CDR3 has 14 amino acids. CDR3 in DNA: TGTGCCAGCAGTTCCGTTAGGGGGGGGCATGAGCAGTTCTTC. It yields the protein CASSSVRGGHEQFF.

The chain recombines TRBV20-1 with TRBJ2-7; TRBD2 is a possible D gene (6 bases). The CDR3 sequence is 14 residues long. The germline V gene has CDR1 DFQATT and CDR2 SNEGSKA (reference sequence). V lost 6 bases and J 3 bases, leaving 18 bases between the germline ends. The DNA of the CDR3 is TGCAGTGCCGCAAGTCCAGGGACTCTCTACGAGCAGTACTTC. Protein: CSAASPGTLYEQYF.

This chain links TRBV12-3 or TRBV12-4 with TRBJ2-5; 13 bases are a match to TRBD2. The CDR3 covers 17 residues. V gave up 5 bases and J gave up 3 bases; unmatched junction bases: 9. In DNA form, the CDR3 reads TGTGCCAGCAGTCCCCCCCCAACTAGCGGGGGGGAAGAGACCCAGTACTTC. Protein product: CASSPPPTSGGEETQYF.

This clonotype was counted between two and nine times. This sequence joins TRBV7-9 and TRBJ2-7; TRBD2 aligns across 13 bases. The J call is in doubt because the DNA end fits TRBJ2-5 better. Germline CDR1 reads SEHNR; CDR2 reads FQNEAQ (reference sequence). The CDR3 extends over 16 amino acids. CDR3: CASSLGRTSGRKTQYF. CDR3 bases: TGTGCCAGCAGCTTAGGGCGGACTAGCGGGAGAAAGACCCAGTACTTC.

V usage is TRBV20-1 and J usage is TRBJ2-1, with 9 bases matching TRBD1. The germline gives CDR1 DFQATT, CDR2 SNEGSKA (reference sequence). V shed 1 base, J shed 6 bases, and the junction held 1 base outside the gene matches. This CDR3 contains 13 residues. The CDR3 region is CSARVQGANEQFF. The CDR3 DNA follows: TGCAGTGCTAGAGTACAGGGGGCCAATGAGCAGTTCTTC.

The rearrangement joins TRBV5-1 to TRBJ2-3; D not certain. Trimming removed 2 bases at V and 2 bases at J, with 12 bases between. The germline gives CDR1 SGHRS, CDR2 YFSETQ. The length of the CDR3 is 15 residues. This CDR3 reads CASSFFMGNTDTQYF. In DNA, the CDR3 is TGCGCCAGCAGCTTTTTCATGGGAAACACAGATACGCAGTATTTT.

The CDR3 loop is CASSLGYLSGKYNEQFF. The DNA for the CDR3 is TGTGCCAGCAGCTTAGGATATTTGTCGGGGAAGTACAATGAGCAGTTCTTC. The rearrangement uses TRBV7-2 and TRBJ2-1; D is perhaps TRBD2 (5 bases). The germline V gene encodes CDR1 SGHTA and CDR2 FQGNSA. Trimming took 1 base from V and 4 from J, leaving 17 bases between them. CDR3 length: 17 residues.

This clonotype has a handful of counts. The V and J genes are TRBV6-6 and TRBJ2-4; 8 bases are a match to TRBD2. There are 17 residues in the CDR3. V lost 7 bases to trimming and J lost 4 bases; unmatched junction nucleotides: 15. Germline CDR1 and CDR2: MNHNY and SVGAGI (reference sequence). In DNA form, the CDR3 reads TGTGCCAGCACTCCCCGGGGCGGGAGGACTACTAAAAACATTCAGTACTTC. Residues: CASTPRGGRTTKNIQYF.

Only a few counts were recorded for this clonotype. V and J are TRBV6-6 and TRBJ2-1; D is unresolved. The CDR3 contains 16 residues. With 6 bases removed from V and 0 bases from J, the gap between germline ends came to 15 bases. Germline V gives CDR1 MNHNY, CDR2 SVGAGI (reference sequence). CDR3 amino acids: CASSSSVGNSYNEQFF. DNA of the CDR3: TGTGCCAGCAGCTCATCAGTCGGAAACTCCTACAATGAGCAGTTCTTC.

The chain joins TRBV15 to TRBJ2-2; 7 nucleotides match TRBD2. Germline V gene lookup returns CDR1 LNHNV and CDR2 YYDKDF (reference sequence). V gave up 6 bases and J gave up 6 bases; unmatched junction bases: 7. This CDR3 comprises 14 residues. The CDR3 DNA reads as TGTGCCACCAGAGGGGCGGGAGATTCCGGGGAGCTGTTTTTT. Amino acid sequence: CATRGAGDSGELFF.

This clonotype has only a few counts. Here the CDR3 DNA reads TGTGCCAGCAGGAAGCAAGTTAACTATGGCTACACCTTC. Amino acids: CASRKQVNYGYTF. V usage is TRBV28 and J usage is TRBJ1-2; no clear D. Germline loops: CDR1 MDHEN, CDR2 SYDVKM. Between the trimmed V and J ends, which lost 6 bases and 1 base, there was a span of 9 bases. CDR3 length equals 13 residues.

The genes are TRBV6-5 and TRBJ1-4, with D possibly matching TRBD1 (6 bases). V was shortened by 0 bases and J by 7 bases, with 12 bases between the two germline ends. The CDR3 sequence is 15 residues long. CDR1 MNHEY and CDR2 SVGAGI come from the germline V gene. The CDR3: CASSYSQGLGEKLFF. The CDR3 DNA sequence: TGTGCCAGCAGTTACTCACAGGGCCTGGGTGAAAAACTGTTTTTT.

In this sample, this clonotype turned up a few times. This chain links TRBV12-3 or TRBV12-4 with TRBJ2-1; 10 bases agree with TRBD2. V was clipped by 7 bases and J by 8 bases; unmatched bases: 5. The CDR3 is made up of 13 amino acids. This chain's CDR3 is CASISGGDDEQFF. The CDR3 coding sequence is TGTGCCAGCATCAGCGGGGGGGATGATGAGCAGTTCTTC.

This clonotype came up a few times. This chain uses TRBV25-1 with TRBJ2-1; possible D gene TRBD2, 5 bases. Trimming removed 3 bases at V and 10 bases at J, with 10 bases between. Germline lookup yields CDR1 MGHDK and CDR2 SYGVNS. This CDR3 is 12 amino acids long. CDR3 in DNA: TGTGCCAGCAGTGATTTGGGCGGGGAGCAGTTCTTC. Its protein product is CASSDLGGEQFF.

This clonotype is a singleton in its sample. The rearrangement uses TRBV10-3 and TRBJ1-4; D unresolved. V dropped 3 bases and J dropped 5 bases, with 16 bases sitting between them. The CDR3 spans 16 residues. Germline V gene lookup returns CDR1 ENHRY and CDR2 SYGVKD. CDR3 sequence reads: CAISDRTGKGNEKLFF. The CDR3 nucleotides are TGTGCCATCAGTGATCGGACTGGGAAGGGAAATGAAAAACTGTTTTTT.

V and J are TRBV7-2 and TRBJ2-2, with a weak D call TRBD2 (6 bases). From germline, CDR1 is SGHTA and CDR2 FQGNSA. The CDR3 loop spans 15 amino acids. The V end was cut by 3 bases, the J end by 2 bases, with 10 bases between. The CDR3 DNA reads TGTGCCAGCAGCTTGTGGGAGGAAAACACCGGGGAGCTGTTTTTT. It yields the protein CASSLWEENTGELFF.

This clonotype was picked up many times. The chain employs TRBV7-2 and TRBJ1-2; D uncertain. The CDR3 length is 13 residues. Germline V gene data show CDR1 as SGHTA and CDR2 as FQGNSA. V was trimmed by 1 base and J by 4 bases, leaving 7 bases between them. CDR3 DNA sequence: TGTGCCAGCAGCTTAGGGGCGACCTATGGCTACACCTTC. It translates to CASSLGATYGYTF.

V is TRBV2 and J is TRBJ2-5; the D gene is possibly TRBD1 (6 bases). The J call is doubtful: the DNA matches TRBJ2-7 better. This CDR3 region has 15 residues. The V gene's germline CDR1 is SNHLY and CDR2 FYNNEI. CDR3 nucleotide sequence: TGTGCCAGCAAGCCCTCCTTGGCAGGGGCCTACGAGCAGTACTTC. It codes for CASKPSLAGAYEQYF.

This clonotype came up a few times. The chain joins TRBV6-2 or TRBV6-3 to TRBJ2-1; 9 bases line up with TRBD2. J gave up 0 bases and V 2 bases, and 11 bases lay outside the gene matches. The germline CDR1 and CDR2 sequences are MNHEY and SVGEGT. This CDR3 comprises 19 residues. CDR3 loop: CASSYGISGGFRSYNEQFF. The CDR3 DNA follows: TGTGCCAGCAGTTACGGAATTAGCGGGGGTTTTCGCTCCTACAATGAGCAGTTCTTC.

This clonotype was recorded a few times. The chain couples TRBV12-3 or TRBV12-4 to TRBJ2-3; 10 nucleotides match TRBD2. The CDR3 sequence is 15 residues long. The J segment lost 3 bases and the V segment lost 6 bases, leaving 6 bases of the junction unmatched. DNA for the CDR3: TGTGCCAGCAGCCCAGCGGGGGGGTCGACAGATACGCAGTATTTT. Translation gives CASSPAGGSTDTQYF.

The gene calls are TRBV10-3 and TRBJ1-2; D remains ambiguous. This CDR3 has 14 residues. CDR1 is ENHRY, CDR2 SYGVKD, per germline. V was cut by 0 bases and J by 8 bases, with 13 bases left in between. As DNA, the CDR3 is TGTGCCATCAGTGAGTCGATCCAAGCGGGGGGCTACACCTTC. This encodes CAISESIQAGGYTF.

The V gene is TRBV3-1, the J gene TRBJ2-7, with 8 bases lining up with TRBD2. V shed 0 bases and J 1 base; nucleotides not matched to a gene: 11. Looked up from germline, CDR1 is LGHDT and CDR2 is YNNKEL (reference sequence). This CDR3 spans 18 amino acids. The chain's CDR3 is CASSQERTAGGRSYEQYF. The DNA of the CDR3 is TGTGCCAGCAGCCAAGAGCGGACGGCGGGAGGTCGATCCTACGAGCAGTACTTC.

This clonotype was counted between two and nine times. One end of the junction is discordant with germline, which a read error may explain. This chain connects TRBV6-2 or TRBV6-3 to TRBJ2-7, with D tentatively TRBD2 (5 bases). Germline V lookup: CDR1 MNHEY, CDR2 SVGEGT. The CDR3 has 15 residues. The CDR3 reads CASQTRTPTSYGQYF. CDR3 nucleotides: TGTGCCAGCCAGACCCGGACTCCCACCTCGTACGGGCAGTACTTC.

This chain links TRBV12-3 or TRBV12-4 with TRBJ2-4; 9 bases are a match to TRBD1. The DNA end favors TRBJ2-5, so the J call may be wrong. CDR3 length: 14 residues. DNA for the CDR3: TGTGCCAGCAGCCGGACAGGGGATGAAGAGACCCAGTACTTC. Translated: CASSRTGDEETQYF.

This clonotype turned up a few times. The J gene is TRBJ2-7, the V gene TRBV6-6, with 9 nucleotides matching TRBD1. The CDR3 covers 15 residues. Germline lookup yields CDR1 MNHNY and CDR2 SVGAGI (reference sequence). J gave up 2 bases and V 2 bases, and 4 bases lay outside the gene matches. The CDR3 spells CASSYPGTGTYEQYF. CDR3 nucleotides: TGTGCCAGCAGTTACCCGGGGACAGGGACCTACGAGCAGTACTTC.

The rearrangement uses TRBV6-2 or TRBV6-3 and TRBJ2-3; a possible D gene is TRBD2 (6 bases). V was pared by 0 bases and J by 6 bases, with 10 bases between. CDR3 length: 14 amino acids. Germline-derived CDR1 and CDR2 are MNHEY and SVGEGT. CDR3 DNA: TGTGCCAGCAGTTACTCCGAGCGGGTGGATACGCAGTATTTT. This translates into CASSYSERVDTQYF.

The chain joins TRBV2 to TRBJ2-1, with D hard to call. V was cut by 1 base and J by 15 bases, with 13 bases left in between. This CDR3 is built from 12 residues. The germline V gene has CDR1 SNHLY and CDR2 FYNNEI. The CDR3 region has the DNA TGTGCCAGCAGTGAAGTTGGGGATCCTCCGTTCTTC. Translation gives CASSEVGDPPFF.